The 18 T cell receptor beta chains below all came from one sample that was sequenced in a study of blood T cell repertoires in COVID-19. The data were produced by immunoSEQ multiplex PCR, yet TCRdb's version contains in-frame clones alone and is incomplete. The sample contains about 360,000 clones, over 70% of which appear only once. Sequencing was carried out using peripheral blood. These receptors all come from a young man with active or convalescent COVID-19.

The chain is built from TRBV7-9 and TRBJ2-1; perhaps TRBD1 as D (5 bases). Germline V lookup: CDR1 SEHNR, CDR2 FQNEAQ (reference sequence). Trimming pared 3 bases from V and 7 bases from J, leaving 13 bases between. CDR3 length equals 14 residues. DNA of the CDR3: TGTGCCAGCAGCTTGAGCCAGGGTAGTAATGAGCAGTTCTTC. Protein: CASSLSQGSNEQFF.

The genes are TRBV7-6 and TRBJ2-3; perhaps TRBD1 as D (5 bases). CDR1 and CDR2 (germline): SGHVS, FNYEAQ. There are 16 residues in the CDR3. V was trimmed by 2 bases and J by 5 bases, leaving 17 bases between them. The CDR3 loop reads CASSLTQGISGDTQYF. The CDR3 nucleotides are TGTGCCAGCAGCTTAACTCAGGGCATTAGTGGAGATACGCAGTATTTT.

The rearrangement uses TRBV15 and TRBJ2-1, with 11 bases fitting TRBD2. The CDR3 contains 15 residues. In germline, CDR1 is LNHNV, CDR2 YYDKDF (reference sequence). V lost 3 bases and J lost 3; bases outside the gene matches: 1. The CDR3 sequence is CATSRTSGNYNEQFF. CDR3 nucleotides: TGTGCCACCAGCAGGACTAGCGGGAACTACAATGAGCAGTTCTTC.

The J gene is TRBJ1-2, the V gene TRBV27; 7 nucleotides line up with TRBD1. J gave up 8 bases and V 6 bases, and 12 bases lay outside the gene matches. CDR3 length equals 14 residues. From germline, CDR1 is MNHEY and CDR2 SMNVEV (reference sequence). CDR3 residues: CASRQTGVPGGYTF. In DNA, the CDR3 is TGTGCCAGCAGACAAACAGGGGTGCCTGGGGGCTACACCTTC.

J is TRBJ2-1 and V is TRBV13; 8 nucleotides agree with TRBD2. Looked up from germline, CDR1 is PRHDT and CDR2 is FYEKMQ (reference sequence). CDR3 length equals 16 residues. The trim removed 8 bases at V and 1 base at J, leaving 10 bases unmatched. The DNA of the CDR3 is TGTGCCAGCCGCCGAACTCGGGGGGGTTCCTACAATGAGCAGTTCTTC. Its translation: CASRRTRGGSYNEQFF.

The rearrangement uses TRBV27 and TRBJ1-3; D possibly corresponds to TRBD1 (5 bases). The CDR3 spans 15 residues. Trimming cost V 2 bases and J 4 bases, with 12 bases left between them. CDR1 and CDR2 (germline): MNHEY, SMNVEV (reference sequence). The CDR3 spells CASSLVGATGNTIYF. As DNA, the CDR3 is TGTGCCAGCAGTTTAGTTGGGGCGACCGGAAACACCATATATTTT.

The V and J genes are TRBV7-6 and TRBJ1-3; 7 bases fit TRBD1. The CDR3 runs to 15 residues. Germline CDR1 reads SGHVS; CDR2 reads FNYEAQ. Unmatched junction bases numbered 4, after V lost 5 bases and J lost 0 bases. The CDR3 sequence: CASSPRDSSGNTIYF. DNA of the CDR3: TGTGCCAGCAGCCCCAGGGACAGCTCTGGAAACACCATATATTTT.

The chain is built from TRBV5-1 and TRBJ2-1; D uncertain. The V end lost 1 base, the J end lost 0 bases, and 8 bases lay between the germline ends. Germline V CDR1 and CDR2: SGHRS, YFSETQ. The CDR3 contains 15 residues. Written as DNA, the CDR3 is TGCGCCAGCAGCTTGTTACAAAGCTCCTACAATGAGCAGTTCTTC. Its translation is CASSLLQSSYNEQFF.

The rearrangement joins TRBV5-1 to TRBJ2-1, with TRBD2 as a possible D gene (5 bases). Germline assignment: CDR1 SGHRS and CDR2 YFSETQ. The V and J ends lost 0 bases and 7 bases respectively, with 14 bases between them. CDR3 length: 15 residues. The CDR3 coding sequence is TGCGCCAGCAGCTTGGTCGTGGGCCGGAGGAATGAGCAGTTCTTC. This codes for CASSLVVGRRNEQFF. Variable domain in full (rest from reference TRBV5-1 and TRBJ2-1): KAGVTQTPRYLIKTRGQQVTLSCSPISGHRSVSWYQQTPGQGLQFLFEYFSETQRNKGNFPGRFSGRQFSNSRSEMNVSTLELGDSALYLCASSLVVGRRNEQFFGPGTRLTVL.

The V and J genes are TRBV7-2 and TRBJ1-6; a weak D match, TRBD1 (5 bases). The CDR3 loop spans 15 amino acids. Germline loops: CDR1 SGHTA, CDR2 FQGNSA. Trimming shortened V by 5 bases and J by 7 bases, and 15 bases separated the two germline ends. CDR3 nucleotide sequence: TGTGCCAGCAGCCTCCGGGGGGACGGAAATTCACCCCTCCACTTT. It specifies CASSLRGDGNSPLHF.

On this clone itself: This sample includes further DNA sequences coding for the same CDR3. The CDR3 DNA reads as TGTGCCAGCAGCCCTGGGACTAGCGGCTACAATGAGCAGTTCTTC. Translated: CASSPGTSGYNEQFF. The V and J genes are TRBV11-2 and TRBJ2-1, with 11 bases aligning to TRBD2. Germline loops: CDR1 SGHAT, CDR2 FQNNGV. This CDR3 region has 15 residues. J lost 3 bases, V lost 5 bases, and 3 bases had no gene match.

This clone was detected only once. The J gene is TRBJ1-5, the V gene TRBV5-5; D is unresolved. The ends were cut back, 4 bases at V and 7 bases at J, with 15 bases in the middle. From germline, CDR1 is SGHKS and CDR2 YYEKEE (reference sequence). CDR3 length equals 14 residues. This CDR3 is CASSPGVRGQPQHF. The CDR3 bases are TGTGCCAGCAGCCCGGGAGTCAGAGGCCAGCCCCAGCATTTT.

The chain has TRBV6-6 and TRBJ1-4; D might be TRBD1 (5 bases). Trimming removed 5 bases from V and 7 bases from J, with 26 bases in between. This CDR3 contains 18 residues. Germline V gene lookup returns CDR1 MNHNY and CDR2 SVGAGI (reference sequence). The CDR3 nucleotides read TGTGCCAGCAGTCAACAGCGGGACCTCGTCCCTGGTTTTGAAAAACTGTTTTTT. Protein: CASSQQRDLVPGFEKLFF.

The chain carries TRBV19 and TRBJ1-5; D possibly corresponds to TRBD1 (5 bases). V lost 5 bases and J 7 bases, leaving 12 bases between the germline ends. Per germline, CDR1 LNHDA and CDR2 SQIVND (reference sequence). CDR3 length: 13 amino acids. The CDR3 DNA reads TGTGCCAGTAGTTTACAGGTGGAACAGCCCCAGCATTTT. It translates to CASSLQVEQPQHF. Looking up the rest from reference TRBV19 and TRBJ1-5 gives the full variable domain: DGGITQSPKYLFRKEGQNVTLSCEQNLNHDAMYWYRQDPGQGLRLIYYSQIVNDFQKGDIAEGYSVSREKKESFPLTVTSAQKNPTAFYLCASSLQVEQPQHFGDGTRLSIL.

This chain links TRBV6-6 with TRBJ1-3; D remains unclear. Per the germline V gene, CDR1 is MNHNY and CDR2 is SVGAGI (reference sequence). This CDR3 contains 15 residues. V shed 1 base and J shed 4 bases, with 11 bases lying between them. The CDR3 bases are TGTGCCAGCAGTTACTATCCCTCGGAGGGAAACACCATATATTTT. This codes for CASSYYPSEGNTIYF.

The CDR3 DNA sequence: TGTGCCTGGACCGCCGGGGTAAGCACAGATACGCAGTATTTT. Protein product: CAWTAGVSTDTQYF. The chain uses TRBV30 and TRBJ2-3; possible D gene TRBD2, 5 bases. Germline-derived CDR1 and CDR2 are GTSNPN and SVGIG (reference sequence). V shed 4 bases and J shed 0 bases, with 11 bases lying between them. The CDR3 contains 14 residues.

The rearrangement links TRBV6-5 to TRBJ2-7; 9 bases match TRBD1. Germline V CDR1 and CDR2: MNHEY, SVGAGI. The V gene end was trimmed by 7 bases and the J gene end by 2 bases; junction bases not matched to a gene: 6. This CDR3 is built from 14 residues. The CDR3 here is CASTKQGATYEQYF. The CDR3 DNA sequence: TGTGCCAGCACCAAACAGGGGGCCACCTACGAGCAGTACTTC.

This chain connects TRBV27 to TRBJ2-3; 7 bases fit TRBD2. Germline CDR1 reads MNHEY; CDR2 reads SMNVEV (reference sequence). The V segment lost 5 bases and the J segment 2 bases; nucleotides outside the gene matches: 16. The CDR3 loop spans 18 amino acids. The CDR3 region is CASSTSRGAGLSTDTQYF. The CDR3 DNA reads TGTGCCAGCAGTACCTCGAGGGGAGCGGGACTTTCCACAGATACGCAGTATTTT.